Included here is one T cell receptor (beta chain) sequence, with context. This record comes from a study of patients and donors after allogeneic stem cell transplantation. Each CDR3 protein is one row after TCRdb ran MiXCR on the RT-PCR reads. The sample gives more than 150,000 distinct CDR3 sequences, about 24% of which show up once; about 24% is in the top ten. Source material: blood, either unsorted or a sorted T cell fraction (not recorded which). The TCR was taken from a human donor who was either an allogeneic HSCT recipient or a stem cell or donor lymphocyte infusion donor (not recorded which). It is not recorded whose cells these are; they may come from a transplant donor.

The CDR3 loop is CASSLYREVSIQYF. CDR3 DNA: TGTGCCAGCAGTTTATACAGGGAAGTGAGCATTCAGTACTTC. This chain links TRBV12-3 or TRBV12-4 with TRBJ2-4; D might be TRBD1 (6 bases). The V gene lost 2 bases and the J gene lost 9 bases, with 14 bases spanning the gap. The CDR3 length is 14 residues.